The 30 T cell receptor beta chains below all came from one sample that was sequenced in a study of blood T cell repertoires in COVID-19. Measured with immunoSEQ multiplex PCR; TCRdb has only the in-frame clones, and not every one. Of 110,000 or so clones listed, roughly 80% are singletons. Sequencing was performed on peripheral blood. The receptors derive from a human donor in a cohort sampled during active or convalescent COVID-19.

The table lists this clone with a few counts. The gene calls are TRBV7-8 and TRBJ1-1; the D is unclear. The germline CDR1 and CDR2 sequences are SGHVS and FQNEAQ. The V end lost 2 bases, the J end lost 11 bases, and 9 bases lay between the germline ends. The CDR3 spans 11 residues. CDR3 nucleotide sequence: TGTGCCAGCAGCTTAATCGGAGAGGCTTTCTTT. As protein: CASSLIGEAFF.

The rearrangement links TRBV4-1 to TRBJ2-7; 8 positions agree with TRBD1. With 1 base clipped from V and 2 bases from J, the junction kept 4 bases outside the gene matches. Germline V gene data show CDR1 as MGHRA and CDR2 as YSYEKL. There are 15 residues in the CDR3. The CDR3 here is CASSQVEDRAYEQYF. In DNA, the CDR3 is TGCGCCAGCAGCCAAGTCGAGGACAGGGCCTACGAGCAGTACTTC.

CDR3 coding DNA: TGTGCCAGCAGTTTATCGAGGGGGCTAGGTGGCTACACCTTC. Its protein is CASSLSRGLGGYTF. V usage is TRBV27 and J usage is TRBJ1-2, with 7 nucleotides matching TRBD1. Per germline, CDR1 MNHEY and CDR2 SMNVEV (reference sequence). The V and J ends lost 0 bases and 7 bases, in that order; junction bases with no gene match: 5. This CDR3 spans 14 amino acids.

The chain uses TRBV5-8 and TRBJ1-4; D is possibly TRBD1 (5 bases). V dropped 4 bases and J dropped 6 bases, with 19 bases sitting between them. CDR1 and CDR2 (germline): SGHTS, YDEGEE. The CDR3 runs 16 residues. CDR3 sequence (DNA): TGTGCCAGCAGCGAGATTGGGGGGGGACTGGATGAAAAACTGTTTTTT. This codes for CASSEIGGGLDEKLFF.

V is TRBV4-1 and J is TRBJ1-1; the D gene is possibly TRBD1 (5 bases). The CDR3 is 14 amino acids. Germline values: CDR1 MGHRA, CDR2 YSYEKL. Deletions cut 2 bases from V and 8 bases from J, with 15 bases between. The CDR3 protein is CASSQSRGAAEAFF. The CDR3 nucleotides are TGCGCCAGCAGCCAATCTAGGGGCGCGGCGGAAGCTTTCTTT.

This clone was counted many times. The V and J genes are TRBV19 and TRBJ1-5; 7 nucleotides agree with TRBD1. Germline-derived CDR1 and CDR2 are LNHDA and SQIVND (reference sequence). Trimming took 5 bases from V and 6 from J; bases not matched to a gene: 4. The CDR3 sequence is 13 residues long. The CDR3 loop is CASSPGGVQPQHF. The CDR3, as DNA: TGTGCCAGTAGTCCAGGGGGAGTTCAGCCCCAGCATTTT.

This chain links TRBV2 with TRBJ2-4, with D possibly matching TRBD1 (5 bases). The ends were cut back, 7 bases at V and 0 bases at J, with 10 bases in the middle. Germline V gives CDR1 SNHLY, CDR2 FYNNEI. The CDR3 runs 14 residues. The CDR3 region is CASNRQQAKNIQYF. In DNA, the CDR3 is TGTGCCAGCAACCGACAGCAAGCCAAAAACATTCAGTACTTC.

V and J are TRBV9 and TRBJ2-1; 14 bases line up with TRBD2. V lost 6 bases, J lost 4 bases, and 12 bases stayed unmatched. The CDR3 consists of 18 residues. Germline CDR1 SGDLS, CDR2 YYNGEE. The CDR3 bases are TGTGCCAGCACCTTTAGCGGGACTAGCGGGAGTCGATACAATGAGCAGTTCTTC. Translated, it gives CASTFSGTSGSRYNEQFF.

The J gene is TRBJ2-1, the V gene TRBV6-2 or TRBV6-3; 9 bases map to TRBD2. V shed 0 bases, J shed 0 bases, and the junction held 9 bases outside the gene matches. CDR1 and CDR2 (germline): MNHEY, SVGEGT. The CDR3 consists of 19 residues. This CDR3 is CASSYSTSGGPRSYNEQFF. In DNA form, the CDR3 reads TGTGCCAGCAGTTACTCGACCAGCGGGGGGCCCCGCTCCTACAATGAGCAGTTCTTC.

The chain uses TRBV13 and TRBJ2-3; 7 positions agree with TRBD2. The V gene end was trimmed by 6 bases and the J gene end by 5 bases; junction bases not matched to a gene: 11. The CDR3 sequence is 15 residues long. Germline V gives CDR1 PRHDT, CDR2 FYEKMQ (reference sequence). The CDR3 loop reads CASRLVAGAVDTQYF. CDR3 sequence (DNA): TGTGCCAGCAGGCTAGTCGCGGGAGCGGTAGATACGCAGTATTTT.

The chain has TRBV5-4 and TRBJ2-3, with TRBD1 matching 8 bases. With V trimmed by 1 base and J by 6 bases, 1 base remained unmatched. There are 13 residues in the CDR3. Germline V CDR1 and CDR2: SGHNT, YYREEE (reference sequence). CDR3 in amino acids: CASSLTGGDTQYF. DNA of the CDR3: TGTGCCAGCAGCTTGACAGGGGGGGATACGCAGTATTTT.

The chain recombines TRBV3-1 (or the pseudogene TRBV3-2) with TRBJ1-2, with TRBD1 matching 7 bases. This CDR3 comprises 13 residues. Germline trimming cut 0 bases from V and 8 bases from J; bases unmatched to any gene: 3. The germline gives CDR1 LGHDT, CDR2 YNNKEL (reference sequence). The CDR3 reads CASSQEGQRGYTF. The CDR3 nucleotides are TGTGCCAGCAGCCAAGAGGGACAGAGAGGCTACACCTTC.

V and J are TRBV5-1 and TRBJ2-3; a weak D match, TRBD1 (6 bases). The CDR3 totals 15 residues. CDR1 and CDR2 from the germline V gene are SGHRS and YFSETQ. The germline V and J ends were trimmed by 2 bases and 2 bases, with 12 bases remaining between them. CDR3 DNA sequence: TGCGCCAGCAGCTTCGGACAGCCCCTCACAGATACGCAGTATTTT. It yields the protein CASSFGQPLTDTQYF.

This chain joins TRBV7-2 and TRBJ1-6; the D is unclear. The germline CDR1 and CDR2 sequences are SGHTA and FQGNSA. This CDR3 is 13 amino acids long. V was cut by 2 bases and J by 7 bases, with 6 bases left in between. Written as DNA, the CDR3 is TGTGCCAGCAGCTTAACCCGGAATTCACCCCTCCACTTT. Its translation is CASSLTRNSPLHF. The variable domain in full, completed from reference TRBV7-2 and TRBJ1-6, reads GAGVSQSPSNKVTEKGKDVELRCDPISGHTALYWYRQSLGQGLEFLIYFQGNSAPDKSGLPSDRFSAERTGGSVSTLTIQRTQQEDSAVYLCASSLTRNSPLHFGNGTRLTVT.

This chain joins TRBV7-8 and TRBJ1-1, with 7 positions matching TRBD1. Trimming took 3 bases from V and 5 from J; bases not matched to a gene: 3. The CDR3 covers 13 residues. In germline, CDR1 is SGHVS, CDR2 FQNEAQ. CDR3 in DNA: TGTGCCAGCAGCTTCCGACAGGGTACTGAAGCTTTCTTT. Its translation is CASSFRQGTEAFF.

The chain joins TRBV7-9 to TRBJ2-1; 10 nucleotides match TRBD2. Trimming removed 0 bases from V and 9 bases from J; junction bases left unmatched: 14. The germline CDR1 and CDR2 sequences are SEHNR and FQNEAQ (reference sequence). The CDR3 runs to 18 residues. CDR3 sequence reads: CASSLAGKKSGRAAEQFF. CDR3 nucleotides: TGTGCCAGCAGCTTAGCCGGAAAAAAGAGCGGGAGGGCCGCTGAGCAGTTCTTC.

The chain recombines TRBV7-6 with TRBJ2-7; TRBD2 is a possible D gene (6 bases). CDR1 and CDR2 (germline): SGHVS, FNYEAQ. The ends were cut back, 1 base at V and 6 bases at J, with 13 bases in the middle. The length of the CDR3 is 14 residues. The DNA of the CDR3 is TGTGCCAGCAGCTTAGTCGTAGCGGCGACCGAGCAGTACTTC. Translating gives CASSLVVAATEQYF.

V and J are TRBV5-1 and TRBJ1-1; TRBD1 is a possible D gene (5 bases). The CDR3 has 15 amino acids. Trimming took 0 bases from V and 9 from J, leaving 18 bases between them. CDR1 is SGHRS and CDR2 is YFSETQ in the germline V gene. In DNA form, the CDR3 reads TGCGCCAGCAGCTTGGGGGACCTACCGGGGGGAAAAGCTTTCTTT. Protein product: CASSLGDLPGGKAFF.

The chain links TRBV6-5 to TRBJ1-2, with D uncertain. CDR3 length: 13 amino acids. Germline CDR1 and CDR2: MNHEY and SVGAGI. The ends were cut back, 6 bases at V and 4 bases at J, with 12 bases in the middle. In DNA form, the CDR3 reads TGTGCCAGCAGGGAGACGGAGGGCTATGGCTACACCTTC. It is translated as CASRETEGYGYTF.

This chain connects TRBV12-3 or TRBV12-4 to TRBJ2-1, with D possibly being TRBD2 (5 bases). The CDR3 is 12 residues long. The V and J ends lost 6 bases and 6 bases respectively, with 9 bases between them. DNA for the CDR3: TGTGCCAGCAGACGAGAGGGCAATGAGCAGTTCTTC. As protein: CASRREGNEQFF.

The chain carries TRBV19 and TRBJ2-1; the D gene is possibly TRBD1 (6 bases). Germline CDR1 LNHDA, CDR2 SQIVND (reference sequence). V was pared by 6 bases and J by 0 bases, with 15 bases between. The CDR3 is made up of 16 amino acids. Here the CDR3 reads CASRNSRGSSYNEQFF. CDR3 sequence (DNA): TGTGCCAGTAGAAACTCAAGGGGGAGCTCCTACAATGAGCAGTTCTTC.

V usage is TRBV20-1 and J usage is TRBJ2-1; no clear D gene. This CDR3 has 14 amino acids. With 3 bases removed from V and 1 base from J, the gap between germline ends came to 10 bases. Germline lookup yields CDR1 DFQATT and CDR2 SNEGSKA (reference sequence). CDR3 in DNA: TGCAGTGCTAGTGACTCTAGATCCTACAATGAGCAGTTCTTC. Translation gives CSASDSRSYNEQFF.

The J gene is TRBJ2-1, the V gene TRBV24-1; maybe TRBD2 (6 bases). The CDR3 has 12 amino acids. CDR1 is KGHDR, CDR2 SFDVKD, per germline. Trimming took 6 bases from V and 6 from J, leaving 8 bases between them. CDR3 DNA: TGTGCCACCAGTTCGACTAGCAATGAGCAGTTCTTC. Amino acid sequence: CATSSTSNEQFF.

For the CDR3, the DNA is TGTGCCAGCAGCTTAGTTCCCGACAGGGCTTCACCCCTCCACTTT. It codes for CASSLVPDRASPLHF. V is TRBV7-2 and J is TRBJ1-6, with 7 nucleotides matching TRBD1. With V trimmed by 1 base and J by 9 bases, 6 bases remained unmatched. Germline values: CDR1 SGHTA, CDR2 FQGNSA. The CDR3 consists of 15 residues.

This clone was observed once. CDR3 in amino acids: CASSYVAPGGYTF. The CDR3 coding sequence is TGTGCCAGCAGTTACGTGGCGCCGGGTGGCTACACCTTC. The chain couples TRBV6-2 or TRBV6-3 to TRBJ1-2, with D uncertain. The CDR3 runs 13 residues. V lost 2 bases, J lost 7 bases, and 11 bases lay in between. Germline CDR1 reads MNHEY; CDR2 reads SVGEGT.

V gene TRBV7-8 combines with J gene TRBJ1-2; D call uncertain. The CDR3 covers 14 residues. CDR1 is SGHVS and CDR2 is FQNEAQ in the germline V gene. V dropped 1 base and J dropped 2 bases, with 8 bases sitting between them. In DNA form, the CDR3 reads TGTGCCAGCAGCTTAGATCTTGGCAACTATGGCTACACCTTC. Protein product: CASSLDLGNYGYTF.

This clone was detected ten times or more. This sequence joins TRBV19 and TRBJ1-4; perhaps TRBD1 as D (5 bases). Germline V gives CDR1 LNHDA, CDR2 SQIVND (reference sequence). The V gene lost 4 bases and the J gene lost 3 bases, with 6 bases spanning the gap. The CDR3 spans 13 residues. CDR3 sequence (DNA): TGTGCCAGTAGTACCAGGGCTAATGAAAAACTGTTTTTT. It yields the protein CASSTRANEKLFF. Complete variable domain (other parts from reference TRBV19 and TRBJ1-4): DGGITQSPKYLFRKEGQNVTLSCEQNLNHDAMYWYRQDPGQGLRLIYYSQIVNDFQKGDIAEGYSVSREKKESFPLTVTSAQKNPTAFYLCASSTRANEKLFFGSGTQLSVL.

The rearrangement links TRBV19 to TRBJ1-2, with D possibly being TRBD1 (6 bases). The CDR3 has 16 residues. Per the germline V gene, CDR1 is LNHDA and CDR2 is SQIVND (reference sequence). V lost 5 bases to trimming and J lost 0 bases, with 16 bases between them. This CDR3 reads CASSSKGGVSNYGYTF. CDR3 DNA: TGTGCCAGTAGTTCGAAAGGGGGAGTCTCTAACTATGGCTACACCTTC. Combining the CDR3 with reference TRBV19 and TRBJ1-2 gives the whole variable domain DGGITQSPKYLFRKEGQNVTLSCEQNLNHDAMYWYRQDPGQGLRLIYYSQIVNDFQKGDIAEGYSVSREKKESFPLTVTSAQKNPTAFYLCASSSKGGVSNYGYTFGSGTRLTVV.

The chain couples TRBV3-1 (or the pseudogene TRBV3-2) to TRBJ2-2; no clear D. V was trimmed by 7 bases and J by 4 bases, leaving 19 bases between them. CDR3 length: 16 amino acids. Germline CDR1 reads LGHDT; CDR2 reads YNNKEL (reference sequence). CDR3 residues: CASITTPGRPTGELFF. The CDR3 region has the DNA TGTGCCAGCATCACTACCCCCGGTCGGCCCACCGGGGAGCTGTTTTTT.

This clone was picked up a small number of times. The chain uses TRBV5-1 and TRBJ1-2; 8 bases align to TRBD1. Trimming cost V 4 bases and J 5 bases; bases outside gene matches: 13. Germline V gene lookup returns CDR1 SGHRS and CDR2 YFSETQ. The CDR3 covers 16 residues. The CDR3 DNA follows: TGCGCCAGCAGCACCGCCGAGACAGGGGTTAGGTATGGCTACACCTTC. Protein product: CASSTAETGVRYGYTF.